This entry concerns a single T cell receptor beta chain. The data originate from a study of cytomegalovirus exposure and HLA in healthy donors. Trimming took off 0 bases at V and 2 bases at J, with 7 bases between the two ends. The CDR3 loop spans 14 amino acids. The germline gives CDR1 SGHRS, CDR2 YFSETQ. This PCR relied on a set of 60 Vbeta primers and 13 Jbeta primers. Assay: immunoSEQ multiplex PCR; the TCRdb copy retains only in-frame clones and omits some. This table has 160,000 or so clones, around 80% appearing once. This TCR was sampled from a male donor in good health and CMV-seropositive. This rearrangement joins TRBV5-1 to TRBJ2-3, with D tentatively TRBD1 (5 bases). Source material: PBMCs. This CDR3 reads CASSLETATDTQYF. The CDR3 nucleotides read TGCGCCAGCAGCTTGGAGACAGCCACAGATACGCAGTATTTT.